This is a list of T cell receptor beta chains from one sample in a study of blood T cells in healthy people across ages. TCRdb re-analysed the 5' RACE reads in MiXCR, keeping a single row per CDR3 protein. The sample has approximately 490,000 distinct CDR3 sequences; about 25% are singletons. These same records also appear under a second study, on T cells of mothers and their children.

Source material: blood. The receptors were sampled from a boy aged 5-17 years in good health. Each CDR3 is given with its conserved first and last residue. D genes are given only for firm matches. Expanded clones get a size class; other rows say once, few or many, or leave the size out.

abundance: .
j_gene: TRBJ2-5
d_gene: TRBD2
v_gene: TRBV20-1
CDR3aa: CSARVAGLQETQYF
CDR3nt: TGCAGTGCTAGGGTAGCGGGATTACAAGAGACCCAGTACTTC

abundance: few
j_gene: TRBJ1-4
d_gene: .
v_gene: TRBV24-1
CDR3aa: CATSDGGLGKLFF
CDR3nt: TGTGCCACCTCCGACGGGGGGCTCGGAAAACTGTTTTTT

abundance: .
j_gene: TRBJ1-2
d_gene: .
v_gene: TRBV20-1
CDR3aa: CSAGNGYGYTF
CDR3nt: TGCAGTGCTGGAAATGGCTATGGCTACACCTTC

abundance: few
j_gene: TRBJ2-5
d_gene: .
v_gene: TRBV3-1
CDR3aa: CASSQMGMYQETQYF
CDR3nt: TGTGCCAGCAGCCAAATGGGGATGTACCAAGAGACCCAGTACTTC

abundance: .
j_gene: TRBJ2-1
d_gene: .
v_gene: TRBV20-1
CDR3aa: CSALWSLGDEQFF
CDR3nt: TGCAGTGCTTTGTGGTCCTTGGGGGATGAGCAGTTCTTC

abundance: .
j_gene: TRBJ1-1
d_gene: .
v_gene: TRBV14
CDR3aa: CASSHNREIEAFF
CDR3nt: TGTGCCAGCAGCCACAACCGAGAGATTGAAGCTTTCTTT

abundance: many
j_gene: TRBJ2-2
d_gene: .
v_gene: TRBV6-4
CDR3aa: CASSESQSTSPGELFF
CDR3nt: TGTGCCAGCAGTGAAAGTCAATCAACCTCTCCCGGGGAGCTGTTTTTT

abundance: few
j_gene: TRBJ2-1
d_gene: .
v_gene: TRBV28
CDR3aa: CASSQRGQQFF
CDR3nt: TGTGCCAGCAGCCAACGGGGCCAGCAGTTCTTC

abundance: .
j_gene: TRBJ1-1
d_gene: .
v_gene: TRBV4-3
CDR3aa: CASSQVANTEAFF
CDR3nt: TGCGCCAGCAGCCAAGTTGCGAACACTGAAGCTTTCTTT

abundance: few
j_gene: TRBJ2-4
d_gene: TRBD2
v_gene: TRBV7-9
CDR3aa: CASAQREGNIQYF
CDR3nt: TGTGCCAGCGCCCAGCGGGAAGGAAACATTCAGTACTTC

abundance: .
j_gene: TRBJ2-1
d_gene: .
v_gene: TRBV20-1
CDR3aa: CSARLTGEVSNEQFF
CDR3nt: TGCAGTGCTCGCCTAACAGGGGAGGTTTCCAATGAGCAGTTCTTC

abundance: many
j_gene: TRBJ2-5
d_gene: .
v_gene: TRBV6-6
CDR3aa: CASSQKGPGTQYF
CDR3nt: TGTGCCAGCAGTCAGAAGGGCCCGGGGACCCAGTACTTC

abundance: few
j_gene: TRBJ2-5
d_gene: TRBD2
v_gene: TRBV28
CDR3aa: CASSPPGLAEPQETQYF
CDR3nt: TGTGCCAGCAGTCCTCCGGGACTAGCGGAACCGCAAGAGACCCAGTACTTC

abundance: few
j_gene: TRBJ1-4
d_gene: .
v_gene: TRBV21-1
CDR3aa: CASSKVGRGRKNEKLFF
CDR3nt: TGTGCCAGCAGCAAAGTAGGCAGGGGACGCAAGAATGAAAAACTGTTTTTT

abundance: .
j_gene: TRBJ1-2
d_gene: TRBD1
v_gene: TRBV20-1
CDR3aa: CSARDRVRGNYGYTF
CDR3nt: TGCAGTGCTAGAGATAGGGTCAGGGGGAACTATGGCTACACCTTC

abundance: .
j_gene: TRBJ2-5
d_gene: TRBD1
v_gene: TRBV7-2
CDR3aa: CASSLVGGQQETQYF
CDR3nt: TGTGCCAGCAGCTTAGTTGGGGGACAGCAAGAGACCCAGTACTTC

abundance: .
j_gene: TRBJ2-5
d_gene: TRBD1
v_gene: TRBV12-3/TRBV12-4
CDR3aa: CASSAGQAKETQHF
CDR3nt: TGTGCCAGCAGTGCGGGACAGGCGAAAGAGACCCAGCACTTC

abundance: few
j_gene: TRBJ2-3
d_gene: TRBD1
v_gene: TRBV12-3/TRBV12-4
CDR3aa: CASSPLRTGGDTQYF
CDR3nt: TGTGCCAGCAGCCCCCTCAGGACAGGGGGGGATACGCAGTATTTT

abundance: .
j_gene: TRBJ2-7
d_gene: .
v_gene: TRBV20-1
CDR3aa: CSAPVEGAYEQYF
CDR3nt: TGCAGTGCTCCGGTGGAAGGTGCCTACGAGCAGTACTTC

abundance: .
j_gene: TRBJ2-3
d_gene: .
v_gene: TRBV29-1
CDR3aa: CSVAGARAPDTQYF
CDR3nt: TGCAGCGTTGCGGGGGCAAGGGCCCCAGATACGCAGTATTTT

abundance: few
j_gene: TRBJ2-7
d_gene: TRBD1
v_gene: TRBV15
CDR3aa: CATRTGGRYEQYF
CDR3nt: TGTGCCACCAGAACAGGGGGCAGGTACGAGCAGTACTTC

abundance: few
j_gene: TRBJ2-1
d_gene: .
v_gene: TRBV6-2/TRBV6-3
CDR3aa: CASRAISSYNEQFF
CDR3nt: TGTGCCAGCAGGGCCATAAGCTCCTACAATGAGCAGTTCTTC

abundance: .
j_gene: TRBJ2-3
d_gene: TRBD1
v_gene: TRBV5-8
CDR3aa: CASSHGTGYTDTQYF
CDR3nt: TGTGCCAGCAGCCACGGGACAGGGTACACAGATACGCAGTATTTT

abundance: .
j_gene: TRBJ2-5
d_gene: .
v_gene: TRBV11-2
CDR3aa: CASSLIQGMRETQYF
CDR3nt: TGTGCCAGCAGCTTAATCCAAGGGATGAGGGAGACCCAGTACTTC

abundance: few
j_gene: TRBJ2-3
d_gene: .
v_gene: TRBV7-2
CDR3aa: CASSSGRQTTDTQYF
CDR3nt: TGTGCCAGCAGTTCGGGACGACAAACCACAGATACGCAGTATTTT

abundance: few
j_gene: TRBJ2-1
d_gene: TRBD2
v_gene: TRBV20-1
CDR3aa: CSARILAGGSYNEQFF
CDR3nt: TGCAGTGCTAGAATTCTAGCGGGAGGATCCTACAATGAGCAGTTCTTC

abundance: few
j_gene: TRBJ2-3
d_gene: .
v_gene: TRBV3-1
CDR3aa: CASTPGTHTDTQYF
CDR3nt: TGTGCCAGCACCCCGGGGACTCACACAGATACGCAGTATTTT

abundance: few
j_gene: TRBJ2-7
d_gene: .
v_gene: TRBV20-1
CDR3aa: CSARQASSYEQYF
CDR3nt: TGCAGTGCTAGACAGGCTAGCTCCTACGAGCAGTACTTC

abundance: once
j_gene: TRBJ2-1
d_gene: .
v_gene: TRBV20-1
CDR3aa: CSARDMMSFYKYNEQFF
CDR3nt: TGCAGTGCTAGAGATATGATGAGTTTCTACAAATACAATGAGCAGTTCTTC

abundance: few
j_gene: TRBJ1-4
d_gene: .
v_gene: TRBV6-1
CDR3aa: CASSDAGADEKLFF
CDR3nt: TGTGCCAGCAGTGACGCGGGGGCGGATGAAAAACTGTTTTTT

abundance: .
j_gene: TRBJ2-5
d_gene: .
v_gene: TRBV9
CDR3aa: CASSLNRAAETQYF
CDR3nt: TGTGCCAGCAGCCTCAACAGGGCGGCAGAGACCCAGTACTTC

abundance: .
j_gene: TRBJ1-2
d_gene: .
v_gene: TRBV19
CDR3aa: CASSILGYGYTF
CDR3nt: TGTGCCAGTAGTATACTGGGGTATGGCTACACCTTC

abundance: .
j_gene: TRBJ1-4
d_gene: .
v_gene: TRBV4-1
CDR3aa: CASSQGAKLFF
CDR3nt: TGCGCCAGCAGCCAAGGGGCTAAACTGTTTTTT